The T cell receptor beta chain described here comes from a study of T cell repertoires in cytomegalovirus infection. TCRdb analysed the reads with MiXCR anew, one entry per CDR3 protein. The sample has some 700,000 distinct CDR3 sequences, 35% seen once. This clonotype was seen just once. Germline V CDR1 and CDR2: KGHDR, SFDVKD. The V gene lost 9 bases and the J gene lost 0 bases, with 14 bases spanning the gap. The length of the CDR3 is 15 residues. The chain recombines TRBV24-1 with TRBJ2-1; D ambiguous. The origin of this receptor is a human donor in good health (CMV status not recorded). Some clones in this sample may be carry-over from other donors' samples. Sequencing used PBMCs. CDR3 in amino acids: CATRSAATSYNEQFF. The CDR3 DNA reads TGTGCCACCCGTTCCGCAGCCACCTCCTACAATGAGCAGTTCTTC.